These T cell receptor beta chains were read from a single sample in a study of T cells in Graves' hyperthyroidism and ophthalmopathy. TCRdb reanalysed the multiplex PCR reads using MiXCR and keeps one entry per CDR3 protein. Among around 300,000 distinct CDR3 sequences, roughly 15% were seen once, and the ten largest hold 6.5% to 10%. What was sequenced was blood. The source is a woman in her thirties or forties with Graves' hyperthyroidism. CDR3s include the opening cysteine and the closing phenylalanine or tryptophan. Each record gives: D gene, V gene, clone size, J gene, CDR3 DNA, CDR3 protein. The D gene is left open where the match is weak. A clone size is listed for some rows: how often the clone was seen (once, few, many), or a class if it is expanded.

.	TRBV19	many	TRBJ1-1	TGTGCCAGTAGTATAGATTATTCCGGGACTGAAGCTTTCTTT	CASSIDYSGTEAFF
TRBD1	TRBV5-6	.	TRBJ1-1	TGTGCCAGCACCCGGACAGGGTACACTGAAGCTTTCTTT	CASTRTGYTEAFF
TRBD2	TRBV28	many	TRBJ2-7	TGTGCCAGCAGTTCCCAGGGACTAGCGGGCACCTACGAGCAGTACTTC	CASSSQGLAGTYEQYF
.	TRBV5-4	.	TRBJ1-1	TGTGCCAGCAGTTTTGCAGCGGGGCGCGGTACTGAAGCTTTCTTT	CASSFAAGRGTEAFF
TRBD2	TRBV20-1	many	TRBJ2-5	TGCAGTGCGGGTGGACTAGGCCAAGAGACCCAGTACTTC	CSAGGLGQETQYF
.	TRBV18	.	TRBJ2-5	TGTGCCATCTCACCAGGGATGATACAAGAGACCCAGTACTTC	CAISPGMIQETQYF
.	TRBV19	.	TRBJ1-2	TGTGCCAGTAGTATGCGGGGGACCTATGGCTACACCTTC	CASSMRGTYGYTF
.	TRBV14	.	TRBJ1-1	TGTGCCAGCACCTTAGGCGGGACGGTTATGAACACTGAAGCTTTCTTT	CASTLGGTVMNTEAFF
.	TRBV5-5	.	TRBJ2-4	TGTGCCAGCAGCTTGGGGGTTGGGGGCGGTGCACACATTCAGTACTTC	CASSLGVGGGAHIQYF
.	TRBV6-1	.	TRBJ2-1	TGTGCCAGCGGTGTTTCTAGCGTTGGCAATGAGCAGTTCTTC	CASGVSSVGNEQFF
.	TRBV6-1	many	TRBJ2-3	TGTGCCAGCAGTGAGTGGCGGTCTAGCACAGATACGCAGTATTTT	CASSEWRSSTDTQYF
.	TRBV6-1	many	TRBJ2-1	TGTGCCAGCAGTGGAAGGGGGGCTTTCTCCTACAATGAGCAGTTCTTC	CASSGRGAFSYNEQFF
TRBD1	TRBV19	many	TRBJ1-5	TGTGCCAGTAGTCGGGGGGGACAGTTGAGCAATCAGCCCCAGCATTTT	CASSRGGQLSNQPQHF
.	TRBV7-2	many	TRBJ2-2	TGTGCCAGCAGCTTAGCCGCCGGACACCAGAACACCGGGGAGCTGTTTTTT	CASSLAAGHQNTGELFF
.	TRBV28	many	TRBJ1-2	TGTGCCAGCAGTTTCCAGGACCCCCGGGGCTACACCTTC	CASSFQDPRGYTF
TRBD1	TRBV5-4	.	TRBJ1-1	TGTGCCAGCAGCCCGGACAGGATTGAAGCTTTCTTT	CASSPDRIEAFF
.	TRBV6-5	many	TRBJ2-3	TGTGCCAGCAGTTACGGCGGGGTATCCACAGATACGCAGTATTTT	CASSYGGVSTDTQYF
TRBD2	TRBV3-1	many	TRBJ2-5	TGTGCCAGCAGCCAACCCGGGACTAGAGACGAGACCCAGTACTTC	CASSQPGTRDETQYF
.	TRBV5-1	many	TRBJ1-1	TGCGCCAGCAGCCAGTCGGGGGCTCGGAACACTGAAGCTTTCTTT	CASSQSGARNTEAFF
.	TRBV20-1	many	TRBJ2-2	TGCAGTGCCTCAAGTAGGGATGTTCCCGGGGAGCTGTTTTTT	CSASSRDVPGELFF
.	TRBV19	once	TRBJ1-1	TGTGCCAGTCAGGGCTCGGTGAACACTGAAGCTTTCTTT	CASQGSVNTEAFF
.	TRBV20-1	many	TRBJ1-6	TGCAGTGCCGATAGTTCACCCCTCCACTTT	CSADSSPLHF
TRBD1	TRBV12-3/TRBV12-4	many	TRBJ1-2	TGTGCCAGCAGTTATACCGGGACAGGGGCGAACTATGGCTACACCTTC	CASSYTGTGANYGYTF
.	TRBV6-1	many	TRBJ1-5	TGTGCCAGCACCCTAGGGGGGGGTGGCAATCAGCCCCAGCATTTT	CASTLGGGGNQPQHF
.	TRBV7-9	many	TRBJ2-7	TGTGCCAGCAGCTTCGGCAGGGACCCCTACGAGCAGTACTTC	CASSFGRDPYEQYF
.	TRBV27	many	TRBJ1-5	TGTGCCAGCGCGGACAGATTCAATCAGCCCCAGCATTTT	CASADRFNQPQHF
.	TRBV7-8	many	TRBJ2-3	TGTGCCAGCAGCTTACCCCAACTCACTAGCAGCGGCACAGATACGCAGTATTTT	CASSLPQLTSSGTDTQYF
.	TRBV20-1	many	TRBJ2-3	TGCAGTGCTAGAGATTTGGGGGGCAGCACAGATACGCAGTATTTT	CSARDLGGSTDTQYF
.	TRBV6-1	many	TRBJ1-3	TGTGCCAGCAGAGGACTAGAAAACACCATATATTTT	CASRGLENTIYF
TRBD1	TRBV28	few	TRBJ2-7	TGTGCCAGCAGACCCGCTGGACAGGGCTCCTCCTACGAGCAGTACTTC	CASRPAGQGSSYEQYF
TRBD2	TRBV2	many	TRBJ2-2	TGTGCCAGCAGAAGAGCGACTAGCGGGAACACCGGGGAGCTGTTTTTT	CASRRATSGNTGELFF
TRBD1	TRBV29-1	.	TRBJ1-1	TGCAGCGCCGAGACCGGGACAGCCAGCTACATGAACACTGAAGCTTTCTTT	CSAETGTASYMNTEAFF
TRBD2	TRBV20-1	few	TRBJ2-3	TGCAGTGCTAGAGATGGGGGACTAGCGGGCACAGATACGCAGTATTTT	CSARDGGLAGTDTQYF
.	TRBV9	few	TRBJ2-1	TGTGCCAGCAGCGTAGGTTACAATGAGCAGTTCTTC	CASSVGYNEQFF
.	TRBV20-1	many	TRBJ2-1	TGCAGTGCTAGACCCCCAGACCGCTTCAATGAGCAGTTCTTC	CSARPPDRFNEQFF
.	TRBV5-4	.	TRBJ2-5	TGTGCCAGCAGCAAGGGGGGAGGGACAGGTCAAGAGACCCAGTACTTC	CASSKGGGTGQETQYF
TRBD1	TRBV7-8	many	TRBJ1-1	TGTGCCAGCAGCCGATTACAGGGGATGAACACTGAAGCTTTCTTT	CASSRLQGMNTEAFF